The clone carrying this T cell receptor beta chain turned up a few times. Its antigen is currently unknown. Looked up from germline, CDR1 is ENHRY and CDR2 is SYGVKD. Deletions cut 2 bases from V and 2 bases from J, with 9 bases between. The CDR3 runs 14 residues. Via MiXCR, TCRdb re-called the reads, giving one row per CDR3 protein. The sample has 680,000 or so distinct CDR3 sequences; about a third are singletons. These data belong to a study of T cell repertoires in cytomegalovirus infection. General study points: HLA-C-restricted, CMV-specific TCR beta clonotypes were dominant ex vivo.

This clonotype was sampled from a human donor in good health (CMV status not recorded). Some clones in this sample may be carry-over from other donors' samples. J is TRBJ1-2 and V is TRBV10-3; possible D gene TRBD1, 5 bases. The source material was PBMCs. Here the CDR3 DNA reads TGTGCCATCAGTGAGGACAGAAGGAACTATGGCTACACCTTC. It translates to CAISEDRRNYGYTF.